This T cell receptor beta chain was found in a study of T cells in Graves' hyperthyroidism and ophthalmopathy. This CDR3 spans 14 amino acids. CDR1 and CDR2 (germline): DFQATT, SNEGSKA (reference sequence). Trimming stripped 3 bases from V and 1 base from J, with 12 bases between. RNA transcripts served as the template for amplifying TCR beta CDR3 regions. The HTBI primer set served for first-round RT-PCR of the TCR CDR3. Each CDR3 protein gets one entry after TCRdb re-called the multiplex PCR reads with MiXCR. The sample lists 650,000 to 850,000 distinct CDR3 sequences, under 20% occurring once. Many counts were recorded for this clonotype. Its matching antigen is unknown. The study's findings and limits: Separating ophthalmopathy from stable hyperthyroidism was achieved by a 13 V-J model. Also found in blood were most expanded thyroid clonotypes above 0.001. Model predictions of ophthalmopathy came a median approximately 6 months before onset.

On the basis of clinical symptoms, serum thyroxine and TRAb, thyroid ultrasound and orbital computed tomography, diagnoses were made. The material sequenced was blood. The V gene is TRBV20-1, the J gene TRBJ2-5; weak D call: TRBD1 (6 bases). This clonotype originated in a woman aged 50 to 60 with Graves' hyperthyroidism that later progressed to Graves' ophthalmopathy. In nucleotides, the CDR3 is TGCAGTGCTAGGACTTGGGGGCCCCAAGAGACCCAGTACTTC. It is translated as CSARTWGPQETQYF.